The 32 T cell receptor beta chains listed next were all sequenced from one sample in a study of identical twins. A single record per CDR3 protein comes from TCRdb applying MiXCR to the 5' RACE reads. The sample lists nearly 900,000 distinct CDR3 sequences, 10% to 15% occurring once. These same records also appear under a second study, on yellow fever vaccine responses in identical twins.

Input material: PBMCs. Source of these receptors: a woman younger than 35 in good health.

Many counts were recorded for this clonotype. The gene calls are TRBV29-1 and TRBJ1-5; D possibly corresponds to TRBD1 (6 bases). Germline CDR1 SQVTM, CDR2 ANQGSEA. The ends were cut back, 6 bases at V and 3 bases at J, with 12 bases in the middle. The CDR3 is made up of 13 amino acids. The CDR3 DNA follows: TGCAGCGTCTGTACAGGGTACAATCAGCCCCAGCATTTT. Translation: CSVCTGYNQPQHF. The whole variable domain, filled in from reference TRBV29-1 and TRBJ1-5, reads SAVISQKPSRDICQRGTSLTIQCQVDSQVTMMFWYRQQPGQSLTLIATANQGSEATYESGFVIDKFPISRPNLTFSTLTVSNMSPEDSSIYLCSVCTGYNQPQHFGDGTRLSIL.

This clonotype occurred a few times. As DNA, the CDR3 is TGTGCCAGCAGTTTTGGGGCAGGGGGACATGAGCAGTTCTTC. Protein product: CASSFGAGGHEQFF. The chain couples TRBV12-3 or TRBV12-4 to TRBJ2-1, with 7 bases fitting TRBD1. V gave up 3 bases and J gave up 8 bases; unmatched junction bases: 7. This CDR3 region has 14 residues.

This clonotype was found many times. This rearrangement joins TRBV5-1 to TRBJ2-1; 9 bases are shared with TRBD1. Losses at the gene ends were 3 bases for V and 2 bases for J; bases not matched to a gene: 3. The CDR3 runs 15 residues. Germline CDR1 and CDR2: SGHRS and YFSETQ. CDR3 bases: TGCGCCAGCAGCTCCGGGACAGGGACCTACAATGAGCAGTTCTTC. It translates to CASSSGTGTYNEQFF.

Only a few counts were recorded for this clonotype. The chain joins TRBV15 to TRBJ2-3, with 8 nucleotides matching TRBD1. J gave up 0 bases and V 0 bases, and 8 bases lay outside the gene matches. The CDR3 covers 18 residues. Germline lookup yields CDR1 LNHNV and CDR2 YYDKDF (reference sequence). The CDR3 is CATSRDLGQGSSTDTQYF. In nucleotides, the CDR3 is TGTGCCACCAGCAGAGATCTTGGACAGGGCTCTAGCACAGATACGCAGTATTTT.

This clonotype was picked up a small number of times. The chain carries TRBV7-3 and TRBJ2-7; a possible D gene is TRBD2 (6 bases). This CDR3 region has 14 residues. The germline V and J ends were trimmed by 2 bases and 5 bases, with 13 bases remaining between them. Looked up from germline, CDR1 is SGHTA and CDR2 is FQGTGA. CDR3 in amino acids: CASSLQGGIDEQYF. The CDR3, as DNA: TGTGCCAGCAGCTTACAAGGCGGGATCGACGAGCAGTACTTC.

This clonotype has more than one count but fewer than ten. The V call is TRBV10-3, the J call TRBJ2-1; tentatively, D is TRBD2 (6 bases). Germline loops: CDR1 ENHRY, CDR2 SYGVKD. CDR3 length: 15 amino acids. Trimming removed 4 bases from V and 6 bases from J, with 16 bases in between. The CDR3 DNA is TGTGCCATCAGTGCGAATGGGGGGAGCGGCAATGAGCAGTTCTTC. Protein product: CAISANGGSGNEQFF.

The chain has TRBV20-1 and TRBJ2-1, with 12 bases matching TRBD2. V shed 5 bases and J 8 bases; nucleotides not matched to a gene: 7. CDR1 is DFQATT and CDR2 is SNEGSKA in the germline V gene (reference sequence). The length of the CDR3 is 14 residues. The CDR3 loop is CSADLAGGSDEQFF. CDR3 in DNA: TGCAGTGCTGATCTAGCGGGAGGGTCGGATGAGCAGTTCTTC.

This clonotype was counted many times. The chain recombines TRBV6-2 or TRBV6-3 with TRBJ2-7; 8 bases are shared with TRBD1. Losses at the gene ends were 7 bases for V and 2 bases for J; bases not matched to a gene: 16. This CDR3 is 17 amino acids long. Germline CDR1 is MNHEY and CDR2 is SVGEGT. The CDR3 nucleotides are TGTGCCAGCATACCCCAGCGGACAGGGAACAATCCCTACGAGCAGTACTTC. Protein sequence: CASIPQRTGNNPYEQYF.

This clonotype was counted between two and nine times. The V gene is TRBV11-1, the J gene TRBJ2-2, with D unclear. V lost 2 bases and J lost 4, with 11 bases in between. The germline CDR1 and CDR2 sequences are SGHAT and FQDESV (reference sequence). CDR3 size: 15 residues. The CDR3 here is CASSLRAHITGELFF. In DNA, the CDR3 is TGTGCCAGCAGCTTACGGGCACATATCACCGGGGAGCTGTTTTTT.

This clonotype was detected many times. The chain recombines TRBV7-9 with TRBJ2-1, with 10 bases identical to TRBD2. V lost 3 bases, J lost 1 base, and 6 bases stayed unmatched. CDR1 and CDR2 (germline): SEHNR, FQNEAQ (reference sequence). The CDR3 sequence is 17 residues long. The CDR3 sequence is CASSFTASGSSYNEQFF. In DNA, the CDR3 is TGTGCCAGCAGCTTCACAGCTAGCGGGAGTTCCTACAATGAGCAGTTCTTC.

This clonotype was counted ten times or more. This chain connects TRBV15 to TRBJ1-1; maybe TRBD1 (6 bases). Germline lookup yields CDR1 LNHNV and CDR2 YYDKDF (reference sequence). Trimming removed 2 bases from V and 4 bases from J, with 11 bases in between. The CDR3 has 14 amino acids. The DNA of the CDR3 is TGTGCCACCAGCAGAACAGGGCGAGTCACTGAAGCTTTCTTT. This translates into CATSRTGRVTEAFF.

This clonotype was seen at least ten times. The V and J genes are TRBV6-4 and TRBJ2-1; TRBD2 matches at 11 bases. This CDR3 has 15 amino acids. The J segment lost 7 bases and the V segment lost 5 bases, leaving 7 bases of the junction unmatched. Germline values: CDR1 MRHNA, CDR2 SNTAGT. In DNA form, the CDR3 reads TGTGCCAGCAGTCTACTAGCGGGAGAGTATAATGAGCAGTTCTTC. Translated: CASSLLAGEYNEQFF.

The rearrangement uses TRBV9 and TRBJ2-1; TRBD2 aligns across 10 bases. V lost 0 bases, J lost 2 bases, and 8 bases stayed unmatched. The CDR3 is 18 amino acids. Germline CDR1 is SGDLS and CDR2 is YYNGEE. CDR3 sequence: CASSVAGSGGAPYNEQFF. The CDR3 DNA is TGTGCCAGCAGCGTAGCGGGAAGCGGGGGGGCCCCCTACAATGAGCAGTTCTTC.

The DNA for the CDR3 is TGCGCCAGCAGGGCTTTGGGTTCGTCGAAGGATGAGCAGTTCTTC. It translates to CASRALGSSKDEQFF. J is TRBJ2-1 and V is TRBV10-2; D is uncertain. Germline V gene sequence: CDR1 WSHSY, CDR2 SAAADI. Trimming cost V 6 bases and J 8 bases, with 20 bases left between them. The CDR3 contains 15 residues.

At least ten counts were recorded for this clonotype. The rearrangement links TRBV10-2 to TRBJ2-5; D possibly corresponds to TRBD2 (5 bases). There are 18 residues in the CDR3. The germline CDR1 and CDR2 sequences are WSHSY and SAAADI. Trimming shortened V by 6 bases and J by 1 base, and 24 bases separated the two germline ends. CDR3 loop: CASSRTTKLVWSQETQYF. Here the CDR3 DNA reads TGCGCCAGCAGCCGCACAACTAAACTAGTCTGGAGCCAAGAGACCCAGTACTTC.

This chain connects TRBV24-1 to TRBJ1-2; D unresolved. Germline CDR1 is KGHDR and CDR2 is SFDVKD. The CDR3 length is 14 residues. V dropped 5 bases and J dropped 4 bases, with 13 bases sitting between them. This CDR3 reads CATSGAEMGYGYTF. CDR3 bases: TGTGCCACCAGTGGTGCCGAAATGGGCTATGGCTACACCTTC.

For this clonotype: One junction end does not reproduce the germline sequence, and a read error may be involved. V and J are TRBV7-6 and TRBJ2-5; 9 nucleotides match TRBD2. The length of the CDR3 is 15 residues. Germline CDR1 is SGHVS and CDR2 is FNYEAQ. Here the CDR3 reads CANSGRTGGKETQYF. The CDR3 coding sequence is TGTGCCAACAGCGGGAGGACAGGAGGAAAAGAGACCCAGTACTTC.

This clonotype was observed a handful of times. The chain links TRBV12-3 or TRBV12-4 to TRBJ2-2; no clear D gene. V dropped 3 bases and J dropped 4 bases, with 18 bases sitting between them. This CDR3 contains 17 residues. In DNA form, the CDR3 reads TGTGCCAGCAGTTTGGTCGTAGTGTTGGGTGGCACCGGGGAGCTGTTTTTT. Protein product: CASSLVVVLGGTGELFF.

This clonotype was seen more than once but under ten times. The rearrangement joins TRBV7-8 to TRBJ2-3, with TRBD1 identical over 7 bases. V shed 3 bases and J 3 bases; nucleotides not matched to a gene: 6. There are 15 residues in the CDR3. Germline CDR1 SGHVS, CDR2 FQNEAQ. CDR3 in DNA: TGTGCCAGCAGCTTGGACAGGACAACTACAGATACGCAGTATTTT. Translating it yields CASSLDRTTTDTQYF.

This clonotype came up many times. The chain joins TRBV24-1 to TRBJ2-1; TRBD1 might be the D (6 bases). CDR3 length: 17 amino acids. V shed 2 bases and J shed 5 bases, with 18 bases lying between them. Germline CDR1 reads KGHDR; CDR2 reads SFDVKD. CDR3 amino acids: CATSDSVPGTHHNEQFF. In DNA form, the CDR3 reads TGTGCCACCAGTGATTCGGTACCCGGGACACATCACAATGAGCAGTTCTTC.

The chain couples TRBV6-4 to TRBJ2-2, with a tentative D call TRBD1 (6 bases). CDR1 MRHNA and CDR2 SNTAGT come from the germline V gene. The V and J ends lost 7 bases and 2 bases respectively, with 11 bases between them. The CDR3 loop spans 14 amino acids. The CDR3 is CASITGRNTGELFF. The DNA of the CDR3 is TGTGCCAGCATTACAGGGAGAAACACCGGGGAGCTGTTTTTT.

This clonotype was counted between two and nine times. The rearrangement joins TRBV4-1 to TRBJ1-1, with a possible D match to TRBD1 (6 bases). The CDR3 is 15 residues long. The germline V and J ends were trimmed by 2 bases and 3 bases, with 13 bases remaining between them. Germline assignment: CDR1 MGHRA and CDR2 YSYEKL. The CDR3 is CASSQRIRGDTEAFF. CDR3 nucleotide sequence: TGCGCCAGCAGCCAAAGGATAAGGGGGGACACTGAAGCTTTCTTT.

V usage is TRBV7-7 and J usage is TRBJ2-1, with 11 bases matching TRBD2. This CDR3 spans 13 amino acids. From germline, CDR1 is SSHAT and CDR2 FNYEAQ (reference sequence). The V segment lost 6 bases and the J segment 10 bases; nucleotides outside the gene matches: 5. CDR3 bases: TGTGCCAGCAGTTGGACTAGCGGGCAAGAGCAGTTCTTC. It codes for CASSWTSGQEQFF.

This clonotype was seen a few times. The chain carries TRBV15 and TRBJ2-1; D may correspond to TRBD1 or TRBD2 (5 bases each). V lost 1 base, J lost 6 bases, and 16 bases lay in between. Germline CDR1 reads LNHNV; CDR2 reads YYDKDF (reference sequence). The CDR3 is made up of 16 amino acids. The CDR3 DNA reads as TGTGCCACCAGCAGAGGCTGGGGGTCTCTCTCCAATGAGCAGTTCTTC. This encodes CATSRGWGSLSNEQFF.

This clonotype was seen a few times. The V and J genes are TRBV11-2 and TRBJ2-3, with D possibly matching TRBD1 (5 bases). The CDR3 runs 18 residues. CDR1 SGHAT and CDR2 FQNNGV come from the germline V gene. Trimming cost V 4 bases and J 4 bases, with 24 bases left between them. This CDR3 is CASSYGWGFSFPPDTQYF. The DNA of the CDR3 is TGTGCCAGCAGCTATGGTTGGGGCTTCTCCTTCCCTCCAGATACGCAGTATTTT.

This clonotype was detected many times. The V call is TRBV29-1, the J call TRBJ1-1; 8 positions agree with TRBD1. The CDR3 length is 13 residues. Trimming at V came to 6 bases and at J to 5 bases, leaving 8 bases not matched to a gene. The germline CDR1 and CDR2 sequences are SQVTM and ANQGSEA. The CDR3 reads CSVTVTGGTEAFF. CDR3 DNA sequence: TGCAGCGTCACAGTAACAGGGGGGACTGAAGCTTTCTTT.

This clonotype was detected only a few times. The chain joins TRBV20-1 to TRBJ2-1, with 7 positions matching TRBD2. The CDR3 sequence is 15 residues long. With 5 bases clipped from V and 1 base from J, the junction kept 8 bases outside the gene matches. From germline, CDR1 is DFQATT and CDR2 SNEGSKA (reference sequence). The CDR3 loop is CSAGSPGGSYNEQFF. For the CDR3, the DNA is TGCAGTGCTGGTTCACCCGGGGGGTCCTACAATGAGCAGTTCTTC.

The chain recombines TRBV20-1 with TRBJ2-1, with TRBD2 matching over 10 bases. Germline V gives CDR1 DFQATT, CDR2 SNEGSKA (reference sequence). V lost 1 base and J lost 12; bases outside the gene matches: 21. This CDR3 comprises 18 residues. CDR3 nucleotide sequence: TGCAGTGCTAGAGTAACCTACCACAGGGGGAGGACTAGCGGTTGGCAGTTCTTC. Translating gives CSARVTYHRGRTSGWQFF.

The rearrangement uses TRBV7-2 and TRBJ1-5; 8 bases fit TRBD1. Trimming at V came to 6 bases and at J to 4 bases, leaving 5 bases not matched to a gene. The germline CDR1 and CDR2 sequences are SGHTA and FQGNSA. The CDR3 has 14 residues. CDR3 sequence reads: CASSTQGENQPQHF. The DNA of the CDR3 is TGTGCCAGCAGTACACAGGGGGAGAATCAGCCCCAGCATTTT.

Only a few counts were recorded for this clonotype. The gene calls are TRBV6-1 and TRBJ1-5; TRBD1 matches at 8 bases. Germline lookup yields CDR1 MNHNS and CDR2 SASEGT. The CDR3 has 18 residues. The V gene end was trimmed by 4 bases and the J gene end by 3 bases; junction bases not matched to a gene: 14. The CDR3 DNA reads TGTGCCAGCAGTGGTAGGACAGGGAACTGGGTAAACAATCAGCCCCAGCATTTT. It codes for CASSGRTGNWVNNQPQHF.

This clonotype was seen ten or more times. The chain links TRBV11-2 to TRBJ1-6; 8 nucleotides line up with TRBD1. The V segment lost 4 bases and the J segment 7 bases; nucleotides outside the gene matches: 9. The CDR3 length is 16 residues. CDR1 and CDR2 (germline): SGHAT, FQNNGV. The CDR3 loop is CASSSAWDRKNSPLHF. The DNA for the CDR3 is TGTGCCAGCAGCTCAGCATGGGACAGGAAGAATTCACCCCTCCACTTT.

The chain combines TRBV10-3 with TRBJ1-5; D remains unclear. CDR1 is ENHRY, CDR2 SYGVKD, per germline. With 0 bases removed from V and 4 bases from J, the gap between germline ends came to 7 bases. CDR3 size: 14 residues. This CDR3 reads CAISESRENQPQHF. CDR3 nucleotide sequence: TGTGCCATCAGTGAGTCGAGAGAGAATCAGCCCCAGCATTTT.